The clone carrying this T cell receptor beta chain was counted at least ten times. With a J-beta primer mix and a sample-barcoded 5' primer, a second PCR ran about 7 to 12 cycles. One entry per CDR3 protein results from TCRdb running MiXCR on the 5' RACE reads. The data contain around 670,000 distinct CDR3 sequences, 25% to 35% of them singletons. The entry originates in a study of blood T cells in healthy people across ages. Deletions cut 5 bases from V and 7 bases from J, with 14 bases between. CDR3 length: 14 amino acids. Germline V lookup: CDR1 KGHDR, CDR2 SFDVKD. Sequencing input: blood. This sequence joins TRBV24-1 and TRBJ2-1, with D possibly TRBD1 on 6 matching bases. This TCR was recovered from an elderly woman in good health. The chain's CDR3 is CATSGEGRGNEQFF. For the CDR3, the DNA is TGTGCCACCAGTGGTGAGGGCAGGGGAAATGAGCAGTTCTTC.